The 22 T cell receptor beta chains in this list originate from one sample, sequenced in a study of T cells in women clearing cervical HPV infection (dated by TCRdb to the late 2010s). The library was obtained by the immunoSEQ multiplex PCR assay. What TCRdb holds here is the immuneACCESS table cut down to in-frame rearrangements. Part of the clones is not present; checked against another copy, under half of the missing clones reflect an unresolved V gene, and the others are unexplained. Per the sample table, the count is tens of thousands of clones. The ten largest clones take up around 1.3% of the sample. The sample consisted of blood buffy coat. These receptors were taken from a woman between 18 and 75 years old with a cervical HPV16 infection that either progressed to CIN3+ or cleared (not recorded which).

As concerns this clone: The read is 3 residues too short to cover the CDR3 end, so that end is filled in from the germline J gene. The chain links TRBV18 to TRBJ2-5, with 7 positions matching TRBD1. Germline loops: CDR1 KGHSH, CDR2 LQKENI. J gave up 2 bases and V 7 bases, and 4 bases lay outside the gene matches. The CDR3 is 13 amino acids. The part of the CDR3 DNA that was read is TGTGCCAGCTGCCCGGGACAGCAAGAGACC. It encodes CASCPGQQET. The CDR3 in full is CASCPGQQETQYF.

CDR3 DNA (partial): TGTGCCAGCAGTAGAGGGAGGGGAGAGACC. Protein sequence: CASSRGRGET. In full, the CDR3 is CASSRGRGETQYF. This chain links TRBV12-3 or TRBV12-4 with TRBJ2-5, with 7 nucleotides matching TRBD2. Read data end 3 residues before the CDR3 end; the end is taken from the germline J gene. After removal of 5 bases from V and 4 bases from J, the junction contained 4 bases not matched to a gene. The CDR3 is 13 amino acids.

With regard to this clone: The sequence runs out 3 residues before the end of the CDR3; the remainder is reconstructed from the germline J gene. This chain uses TRBV20-1 with TRBJ1-2; 9 nucleotides line up with TRBD1. This CDR3 has 13 amino acids. CDR1 DFQATT and CDR2 SNEGSKA come from the germline V gene (reference sequence). CDR3 sequence: CSAQQGTGRGYTF. The CDR3 DNA, read in part, is TGCAGTGCTCAACAGGGGACAGGGAGAGGC.

In regard to this clone: The CDR3 goes on 3 residues after the read ends, and that part is filled in from the germline J gene. V gene TRBV18 combines with J gene TRBJ2-4, with D possibly being TRBD2 (7 bases). The CDR3 has 14 amino acids. Germline V CDR1 and CDR2: KGHSH, LQKENI. The CDR3 loop is CASSPPAGDYGQYF. CDR3 DNA (partial): TGTGCCAGCTCACCACCGGCAGGGGACTATGGT.

In regard to this clone: The CDR3 extends 3 residues past the end of the read, so its final part is completed from the germline J gene. The V gene is TRBV18, the J gene TRBJ1-1; 7 bases line up with TRBD1. This CDR3 has 15 residues. Germline V gene sequence: CDR1 KGHSH, CDR2 LQKENI. The junction had 8 bases not matched to a gene; V was cut back by 3 bases and J by 4 bases. The CDR3 sequence: CASSPTPQGVTEAFF. The CDR3 DNA, read in part, is TGTGCCAGCTCACCGACACCTCAGGGGGTCACTGAA.

In the case of this clone: The read terminates 3 residues before the CDR3 end, so the remaining end is supplied by the germline J gene. The V call is TRBV20-1, the J call TRBJ2-4; the D gene is possibly TRBD2 (5 bases). The CDR3 has 13 residues. CDR1 and CDR2 from the germline V gene are DFQATT and SNEGSKA (reference sequence). The V end lost 1 base, the J end lost 7 bases, and 11 bases lay between the germline ends. This CDR3 reads CSARGPSGNIQYF. CDR3 DNA (partial): TGCAGTGCTAGAGGGCCCTCGGGGAACATT.

For this clone: The CDR3 end is not reached by the read, which stops 3 residues before it; the germline J gene fills it in. The chain recombines TRBV5-1 with TRBJ2-3; D possibly corresponds to TRBD2 (5 bases). There are 16 residues in the CDR3. Trimming cost V 4 bases and J 6 bases, with 21 bases left between them. Per germline, CDR1 SGHRS and CDR2 YFSETQ. The CDR3 here is CASSTRLLVVPDTQYF. The CDR3 bases that were read are TGCGCCAGCAGCACGCGTCTACTAGTAGTTCCGGATACG.

The DNA read from the CDR3 is TGTGCCAGCAGTCTAAGAGGGGTTTCCCCAGATACG. It specifies CASSLRGVSPDT. The complete CDR3 sequence is CASSLRGVSPDTQYF. The chain combines TRBV7-9 with TRBJ2-3; D may correspond to TRBD1 or TRBD2 (5 bases each). The missing CDR3 end, 3 residues past where the read stops, is filled in from the germline J gene. The V and J ends lost 6 bases and 4 bases respectively, with 17 bases between them. The CDR3 runs to 15 residues. Germline values: CDR1 SEHNR, CDR2 FQNEAQ (reference sequence).

As concerns this clone: Read sequence stops 3 residues before the CDR3 end, and the germline J gene provides the missing end. This chain links TRBV7-3 with TRBJ2-3; 14 positions agree with TRBD2. Germline V lookup: CDR1 SGHTA, CDR2 FQGTGA. The CDR3 is 19 residues long. V shed 0 bases and J 2 bases; nucleotides not matched to a gene: 7. The CDR3 bases that were read are TGTGCCAGCAGCTTAACGTTGGGACTAGCGGGAGAACCCACAGATACG. This sequence encodes CASSLTLGLAGEPTDT. The CDR3 reads in full as CASSLTLGLAGEPTDTQYF.

Comment on this clone: The CDR3 end lies 3 residues beyond the end of the read and is filled in from the germline J gene. V usage is TRBV4-2 and J usage is TRBJ2-4; possibly TRBD1 for D (6 bases). There are 15 residues in the CDR3. Germline-derived CDR1 and CDR2 are LGHNA and YNFKEQ. V was trimmed by 1 base and J by 1 base, leaving 8 bases between them. CDR3 bases read: TGTGCCAGCAGCCAAGCGAGGGGGGCCAAAAACATT. Translating gives CASSQARGAKNI. The whole CDR3 is CASSQARGAKNIQYF.

As to this clone: The read ends 3 residues before the CDR3 terminus; that terminus is restored from the germline J gene. The rearrangement uses TRBV27 and TRBJ2-7, with 10 bases aligning to TRBD2. The CDR3 totals 16 residues. Germline assignment: CDR1 MNHEY and CDR2 SMNVEV (reference sequence). The V gene end was trimmed by 5 bases and the J gene end by 2 bases; junction bases not matched to a gene: 9. Incomplete CDR3 DNA: TGTGCCAGCAGTCCCCGCCTAGCGGGGGACGCCTACGAG. This sequence encodes CASSPRLAGDAYE. The complete CDR3 protein is CASSPRLAGDAYEQYF.

Of note for this clone: Read sequence stops 3 residues before the CDR3 end, and the germline J gene provides the missing end. The chain employs TRBV19 and TRBJ2-2; a possible D gene is TRBD1 (6 bases). CDR3 length: 16 residues. Per the germline V gene, CDR1 is LNHDA and CDR2 is SQIVND (reference sequence). The CDR3 region is CASSIFGGAGANVLFF. CDR3 bases read: TGTGCCAGTAGTATATTTGGGGGCGCTGGGGCCAACGTG.

In regard to this clone: The observed sequence ends 3 residues before the CDR3 terminus, with the missing tail filled in from the germline J gene. This chain joins TRBV19 and TRBJ2-3; D gene uncertain. V was cut by 4 bases and J by 2 bases, with 7 bases left in between. The germline V gene has CDR1 LNHDA and CDR2 SQIVND (reference sequence). The CDR3 extends over 13 amino acids. CDR3 region: CASSSLNTDTQYF. The covered CDR3 bases are TGTGCCAGTAGTAGTTTAAACACAGATACG.

Regarding this clone: The read stops 3 residues short of the end of the CDR3; the missing end is completed from the germline J gene. This chain links TRBV2 with TRBJ2-3; a possible D gene is TRBD1 (6 bases). The V end lost 2 bases, the J end lost 0 bases, and 9 bases lay between the germline ends. From germline, CDR1 is SNHLY and CDR2 FYNNEI. This CDR3 comprises 15 residues. CDR3 region: CASSELQGSTDTQYF. The part of the CDR3 DNA that was read is TGTGCCAGCAGTGAACTACAGGGAAGCACAGATACG.

Comments on this clone: The read ends 3 residues before the CDR3 terminus; that terminus is restored from the germline J gene. The gene calls are TRBV5-1 and TRBJ2-7, with D possibly being TRBD1 (6 bases). The V gene's germline CDR1 is SGHRS and CDR2 YFSETQ. This CDR3 has 14 residues. V was cut by 4 bases and J by 2 bases, with 13 bases left in between. CDR3 amino acids: CASSQTGGPYEQYF. The CDR3 bases that were read are TGCGCCAGCAGCCAGACAGGTGGACCCTACGAG.

Notes on this clone: The read ends 3 residues before the CDR3 terminus; that terminus is restored from the germline J gene. The chain joins TRBV12-3 or TRBV12-4 to TRBJ2-1, with D possibly being TRBD2 (7 bases). This CDR3 contains 15 residues. V lost 1 base, J lost 5 bases, and 12 bases lay in between. CDR3 residues: CASSLGRGGNNEQFF. CDR3 bases read: TGTGCCAGCAGTTTAGGAAGGGGGGGTAACAATGAG.

Comments on this clone: The CDR3 is cut off 3 residues early in the read; its end comes from the germline J gene. The rearrangement uses TRBV5-1 and TRBJ1-1; 7 bases agree with TRBD1. CDR3 length equals 12 residues. With 0 bases clipped from V and 7 bases from J, the junction kept 0 bases outside the gene matches. Germline V gene lookup returns CDR1 SGHRS and CDR2 YFSETQ. The chain's CDR3 is CASSLAGGEAFF. The covered CDR3 bases are TGCGCCAGCAGCTTGGCAGGGGGTGAA.

CDR3 DNA, as far as it was read: TGTGCCAGCAGCCCCTTGGTGGGAGAGGACACAGATACC. Translated: CASSPLVGEDTDT. The full CDR3 is CASSPLVGEDTDTYTF. The chain employs TRBV7-8 and TRBJ1-2, with D perhaps TRBD1 (5 bases). The read ends 3 residues shy of where the CDR3 ends; the end is completed using the germline J gene. The length of the CDR3 is 16 residues. Germline V gives CDR1 SGHVS, CDR2 FQNEAQ.

Comment on this clone: The DNA ends 3 residues before the CDR3 does, and the rest of the CDR3 is filled in from the germline J gene. The genes are TRBV7-1 and TRBJ2-1, with 10 positions matching TRBD1. TRBV7-1 is known as an ORF, though its function is uncertain. This CDR3 is 21 amino acids long. J lost 0 bases, V lost 3 bases, and 17 bases had no gene match. CDR3 DNA (partial): TGTGCCAGCAGCTCCCCCCGGGGACAGGGGTTTGGCGGGAGCTCCTACAATGAG. Translated, it gives CASSSPRGQGFGGSSYNE. The whole CDR3 protein reads CASSSPRGQGFGGSSYNEQFF.

Turning to this clone: The observed sequence ends 3 residues before the CDR3 terminus, with the missing tail filled in from the germline J gene. The chain couples TRBV2 to TRBJ1-1, with TRBD1 matching 12 bases. Looked up from germline, CDR1 is SNHLY and CDR2 is FYNNEI. The CDR3 loop spans 16 amino acids. V dropped 11 bases and J dropped 0; count of bases not matched to a gene: 10. CDR3 DNA, as far as it was read: TGTGCCCGCGAGACCGGGACAGGGGGCATGAACACTGAA. Translated, it gives CARETGTGGMNTE. The whole CDR3 sequence is CARETGTGGMNTEAFF.

To note about this clone: Read data end 3 residues before the CDR3 end; the end is taken from the germline J gene. The chain joins TRBV5-8 to TRBJ2-7; D ambiguous. CDR1 is SGHTS, CDR2 YDEGEE, per germline. The V gene lost 2 bases and the J gene lost 6 bases, with 6 bases spanning the gap. The CDR3 covers 11 residues. CDR3 sequence reads: CASSFWAEQYF. CDR3 DNA, as far as it was read: TGTGCCAGCAGCTTCTGGGCCGAG.

Points on this clone: The missing CDR3 end, 3 residues past where the read stops, is filled in from the germline J gene. The chain employs TRBV5-5 and TRBJ1-5; weak D call: TRBD1 (6 bases). With 2 bases removed from V and 5 bases from J, the gap between germline ends came to 11 bases. Germline loops: CDR1 SGHKS, CDR2 YYEKEE (reference sequence). The CDR3 totals 14 residues. This CDR3 is CASSFRGKDQPQHF. The CDR3 DNA, read in part, is TGTGCCAGCAGCTTTAGGGGGAAGGATCAGCCC.